Each of the 23 T cell receptor beta chains below was sequenced from the same sample in a study of blood T cell repertoires in COVID-19. Generated by immunoSEQ multiplex PCR, the TCRdb table keeps only in-frame clones and is missing some. The repertoire holds about 160,000 clones, with approximately 84% as singletons. The sample was peripheral blood. The receptors stem from a woman between 45 and 60 years old with COVID-19, enrolled during active disease.

The V call is TRBV29-1, the J call TRBJ1-1; a possible D gene is TRBD1 (6 bases). From germline, CDR1 is SQVTM and CDR2 ANQGSEA. The CDR3 is made up of 11 amino acids. V was cut by 7 bases and J by 5 bases, with 11 bases left in between. The CDR3 bases are TGCAGCGCAGGGGAAAGGACTGAAGCTTTCTTT. Translation gives CSAGERTEAFF. The whole variable domain, remainder taken from reference TRBV29-1 and TRBJ1-1, is SAVISQKPSRDICQRGTSLTIQCQVDSQVTMMFWYRQQPGQSLTLIATANQGSEATYESGFVIDKFPISRPNLTFSTLTVSNMSPEDSSIYLCSAGERTEAFFGQGTRLTVV.

The chain couples TRBV30 to TRBJ1-2; weak D call: TRBD1 (5 bases). Trimming took off 4 bases at V and 9 bases at J, with 15 bases between the two ends. The CDR3 runs 12 residues. Germline CDR1 and CDR2: GTSNPN and SVGIG (reference sequence). This CDR3 reads CAWMWGGSSYTF. In DNA, the CDR3 is TGTGCCTGGATGTGGGGGGGAAGTAGCTACACCTTC.

The rearrangement links TRBV5-1 to TRBJ2-7; 10 bases match TRBD1. With 2 bases clipped from V and 5 bases from J, the junction kept 7 bases outside the gene matches. The germline CDR1 and CDR2 sequences are SGHRS and YFSETQ. The CDR3 runs 15 residues. The CDR3 nucleotides read TGCGCCAGCAGCTTCGGACAGGGGGAAGGTCACGAGCAGTACTTC. This encodes CASSFGQGEGHEQYF.

The J gene is TRBJ2-7, the V gene TRBV7-9; 9 nucleotides agree with TRBD1. CDR1 SEHNR and CDR2 FQNEAQ come from the germline V gene (reference sequence). The CDR3 has 14 residues. The trim removed 6 bases at V and 2 bases at J, leaving 5 bases unmatched. The CDR3 sequence is CASRHGTGPYEQYF. The CDR3 DNA follows: TGTGCCAGCAGGCACGGGACAGGGCCCTACGAGCAGTACTTC.

This chain joins TRBV4-1 and TRBJ2-3; 13 nucleotides agree with TRBD2. Germline CDR1 reads MGHRA; CDR2 reads YSYEKL. The CDR3 has 17 amino acids. With 4 bases clipped from V and 4 bases from J, the junction kept 8 bases outside the gene matches. The CDR3 sequence is CASSPTTSGGVADTQYF. The CDR3 DNA is TGCGCCAGCAGCCCGACTACTAGCGGGGGGGTGGCAGATACGCAGTATTTT.

The chain couples TRBV28 to TRBJ2-7; perhaps TRBD1 as D (6 bases). V dropped 3 bases and J dropped 3 bases, with 18 bases sitting between them. This CDR3 is 16 amino acids long. Germline V CDR1 and CDR2: MDHEN, SYDVKM. CDR3 sequence reads: CASSLVGDILDYEQYF. CDR3 bases: TGTGCCAGCAGTTTGGTTGGGGACATCCTGGACTACGAGCAGTACTTC.

The chain is built from TRBV3-1 (or the pseudogene TRBV3-2) and TRBJ2-1, with TRBD2 matching over 8 bases. With 1 base clipped from V and 8 bases from J, the junction kept 7 bases outside the gene matches. This CDR3 region has 15 residues. Germline loops: CDR1 LGHDT, CDR2 YNNKEL (reference sequence). The CDR3 reads CASSQGPGGQYEQFF. In DNA, the CDR3 is TGTGCCAGCAGCCAAGGCCCGGGGGGGCAGTATGAGCAGTTCTTC.

The chain is built from TRBV7-9 and TRBJ2-1, with D perhaps matching TRBD2 (5 bases). In germline, CDR1 is SEHNR, CDR2 FQNEAQ (reference sequence). The CDR3 loop spans 15 amino acids. The V end lost 1 base, the J end lost 5 bases, and 12 bases lay between the germline ends. CDR3 amino acids: CASSLDLTGNNEQFF. The CDR3, as DNA: TGTGCCAGCAGCTTAGATTTAACGGGAAACAATGAGCAGTTCTTC.

The gene calls are TRBV7-2 and TRBJ2-7, with a tentative D call TRBD2 (5 bases). Trimming cost V 4 bases and J 0 bases, with 7 bases left between them. Germline CDR1 is SGHTA and CDR2 is FQGNSA. The CDR3 consists of 13 residues. The CDR3 sequence is CASSSGSSYEQYF. In nucleotides, the CDR3 is TGTGCCAGCAGCTCGGGAAGCTCCTACGAGCAGTACTTC.

The V call is TRBV9, the J call TRBJ2-5, with 7 bases identical to TRBD1. The CDR3 is 13 amino acids. The V and J ends lost 3 bases and 5 bases, in that order; junction bases with no gene match: 4. Germline V gene sequence: CDR1 SGDLS, CDR2 YYNGEE. The CDR3 nucleotides read TGTGCCAGCAGCGCGACAGGGTTGGAGACCCAGTACTTC. The encoded protein is CASSATGLETQYF. The full variable domain, with the rest looked up from reference TRBV9 and TRBJ2-5, is DSGVTQTPKHLITATGQRVTLRCSPRSGDLSVYWYQQSLDQGLQFLIQYYNGEERAKGNILERFSAQQFPDLHSELNLSSLELGDSALYFCASSATGLETQYFGPGTRLLVL.

The genes are TRBV5-1 and TRBJ2-3; D is perhaps TRBD2 (6 bases). CDR1 SGHRS and CDR2 YFSETQ come from the germline V gene. V was cut by 2 bases and J by 0 bases, with 10 bases left in between. This CDR3 has 15 residues. The CDR3 bases are TGCGCCAGCAGCTTCGCGGGACCTAGCACAGATACGCAGTATTTT. This encodes CASSFAGPSTDTQYF.

This clone was seen a single time. V is TRBV7-9 and J is TRBJ2-5; the match to TRBD2 covers 10 bases. The CDR3 has 17 amino acids. With 5 bases clipped from V and 1 base from J, the junction kept 10 bases outside the gene matches. From germline, CDR1 is SEHNR and CDR2 FQNEAQ (reference sequence). CDR3 in DNA: TGTGCCAGCAGCCAAATTGTCTTAGCGGGGGGCCAAGAGACCCAGTACTTC. Translation: CASSQIVLAGGQETQYF.

The J gene is TRBJ1-1, the V gene TRBV6-6; weak D call: TRBD1 (5 bases). The length of the CDR3 is 15 residues. The ends were cut back, 0 bases at V and 0 bases at J, with 8 bases in the middle. CDR1 and CDR2 (germline): MNHNY, SVGAGI (reference sequence). The CDR3 reads CASSYSQGMNTEAFF. CDR3 DNA sequence: TGTGCCAGCAGTTACTCGCAGGGAATGAACACTGAAGCTTTCTTT.

J is TRBJ1-1 and V is TRBV21-1; the table's D gene call, TRBD1, was not cross checked with the DNA. TRBV21-1 is a pseudogene. CDR3 length: 12 residues. CDR3: CASSKATAEAFF. The CDR3 coding sequence is TGTGCCAGCAGCAAAGCGACAGCTGAAGCTTTCTTT.

The chain combines TRBV2 with TRBJ2-7; D might be TRBD2 (6 bases). V was cut by 7 bases and J by 6 bases, with 25 bases left in between. Germline V gene lookup returns CDR1 SNHLY and CDR2 FYNNEI. The CDR3 is 16 amino acids. The CDR3 DNA sequence: TGTGCCAGCAATCGGGGGTCGGCGCCCGACCCAATCGAGCAGTACTTC. Its protein is CASNRGSAPDPIEQYF.

This clone was seen a handful of times. This rearrangement joins TRBV9 to TRBJ2-3, with D unresolved. This CDR3 spans 13 amino acids. Trimming took 0 bases from V and 6 from J, leaving 8 bases between them. Germline V gene data show CDR1 as SGDLS and CDR2 as YYNGEE. The CDR3 coding sequence is TGTGCCAGCAGCGTAGGGCTTATGGATACGCAGTATTTT. This codes for CASSVGLMDTQYF.

The chain employs TRBV15 and TRBJ1-5, with D tentatively TRBD1 (6 bases). V dropped 5 bases and J dropped 7 bases, with 18 bases sitting between them. CDR3 length: 15 amino acids. The germline V gene encodes CDR1 LNHNV and CDR2 YYDKDF (reference sequence). Here the CDR3 DNA reads TGTGCCACCAGCCCCGAGGGGGGGCTTGGCCAGCCCCAGCATTTT. Translated, it gives CATSPEGGLGQPQHF.

DNA for the CDR3: TGTGCCAGCAGTGTACCAGACGGACAGCTAAAAAAGGTCTACGAGCAGTACTTC. It is translated as CASSVPDGQLKKVYEQYF. The chain uses TRBV6-4 and TRBJ2-7, with D maybe TRBD1 (6 bases). Germline V gene data show CDR1 as MRHNA and CDR2 as SNTAGT. This CDR3 contains 18 residues. V was clipped by 4 bases and J by 3 bases, with 25 bases between them.

This clone was seen once. This chain connects TRBV19 to TRBJ2-7; D is undetermined. CDR3 length equals 16 residues. Germline CDR1 and CDR2: LNHDA and SQIVND (reference sequence). V dropped 5 bases and J dropped 2 bases, with 19 bases sitting between them. The CDR3 DNA reads TGTGCCAGTAGTGCGCTGTCGACAAGTCCGGCCTACGAGCAGTACTTC. Translating gives CASSALSTSPAYEQYF.

This chain joins TRBV4-2 and TRBJ2-5, with D possibly being TRBD2 (6 bases). Looked up from germline, CDR1 is LGHNA and CDR2 is YNFKEQ. This CDR3 has 14 amino acids. Trimming removed 0 bases at V and 5 bases at J, with 10 bases between. CDR3 DNA: TGTGCCAGCAGCCAAGATGGACTACCGGAGACCCAGTACTTC. Amino acid sequence: CASSQDGLPETQYF.

This sequence joins TRBV28 and TRBJ1-1; 9 bases match TRBD1. J gave up 4 bases and V 3 bases, and 12 bases lay outside the gene matches. CDR3 size: 17 residues. From germline, CDR1 is MDHEN and CDR2 SYDVKM. CDR3 sequence reads: CASSFNRDRDLFTEAFF. As DNA, the CDR3 is TGTGCCAGCAGTTTTAACCGGGACAGGGACTTGTTCACTGAAGCTTTCTTT.

The rearrangement links TRBV5-1 to TRBJ2-3, with TRBD2 matching 12 bases. Germline V gives CDR1 SGHRS, CDR2 YFSETQ. This CDR3 has 15 residues. J lost 0 bases, V lost 4 bases, and 0 bases had no gene match. CDR3 sequence reads: CASSGLAGSTDTQYF. In DNA, the CDR3 is TGCGCCAGCAGCGGACTAGCGGGGAGCACAGATACGCAGTATTTT.

The chain combines TRBV28 with TRBJ1-1; TRBD1 agrees at 11 bases. V dropped 5 bases and J dropped 5; count of bases not matched to a gene: 10. The CDR3 contains 16 residues. Germline V gives CDR1 MDHEN, CDR2 SYDVKM. In nucleotides, the CDR3 is TGTGCCAGCAGTGTTGGACAGGGGGCCCTAAGGACTGAAGCTTTCTTT. It yields the protein CASSVGQGALRTEAFF.